This T cell receptor (beta chain) stems from a study of blood T cell repertoires in COVID-19. Per the authors' pipeline: Estimated nucleated cell counts came from reference gene primer amplification. Some clones are missing from TCRdb's copy, which holds only in-frame ones; the method was immunoSEQ multiplex PCR. That table gives V, J and clone size, and the DNA gave D and trimming. The repertoire holds around 100,000 clones, with more than 75% as singletons. The CDR3 length is 15 residues. With 4 bases removed from V and 3 bases from J, the gap between germline ends came to 15 bases. Germline CDR1 is LGHNT and CDR2 is FRNRAP. The sample holds many counts of this clone.

The chain links TRBV12-5 to TRBJ1-1; D is perhaps TRBD1 (6 bases). This sequence was found in a human donor in a cohort sampled during active COVID-19. Sequencing used peripheral blood. The CDR3 DNA reads as TGTGCTAGTGGTTCCCCGGGAGGGGGTCACACTGAAGCTTTCTTT. Its translation is CASGSPGGGHTEAFF.